The entry below gives a single T cell receptor (beta chain) sequence along with its context. This sample stems from a study of blood T cell repertoires in COVID-19. In the study overall: Acute and convalescent COVID-19 specimens originated in the United States, Italy and Spain. PBMCs, B-cell-depleted T cells, or T cells were the source of the cDNA or gDNA that made up the material.

In the original processing: Reference gene primer amplification in the assay estimated nucleated cell counts. Clones were read by immunoSEQ multiplex PCR, and TCRdb kept only the in-frame ones, dropping some. V and J calls and clone size are given by that table; D and trimming were obtained from the DNA. The sample shows 70,000 or so clones, 90% of them seen only once. V dropped 3 bases and J dropped 6; count of bases not matched to a gene: 0. Looked up from germline, CDR1 is MNHEY and CDR2 is SMNVEV (reference sequence). CDR3 length: 13 residues. Sequencing was done on a sample of peripheral blood. The chain recombines TRBV27 with TRBJ1-5, with 9 nucleotides matching TRBD1. The sequence was collected from a man aged 45-65 years with acute or convalescent COVID-19. The CDR3 region has the DNA TGTGCCAGCAGTTTGGACAGGGGTCAGCCCCAGCATTTT. It specifies CASSLDRGQPQHF.